A selection of T cell receptor beta chains follows, all from one sample in a study of blood T cell repertoires in COVID-19. TCRdb's table, derived via immunoSEQ multiplex PCR, lists solely in-frame clones and lacks some. This sample has some 15,000 clones, with roughly 79% found just once. Source material: peripheral blood. The receptor source for this set is a man aged 70 or older with active or convalescent COVID-19. Both conserved end residues are part of each CDR3. A D gene is named only where the DNA matches it firmly. A row's size may be missing; if present it is once, few, many or a size class.

TRBV5-6	TRBD2	TRBJ2-7	.	CASSSLTRGLASGTLEQYF	TGTGCCAGCAGCTCCTTGACGCGGGGGTTGGCTAGCGGGACCCTGGAGCAGTACTTC
TRBV28	.	TRBJ1-1	.	CASFPSDWIPMNTEAFF	TGTGCCAGCTTCCCGTCAGACTGGATACCAATGAACACTGAAGCTTTCTTT
TRBV5-4	TRBD2	TRBJ2-3	.	CASSSPGLSNTQYF	TGTGCCAGCAGCTCACCGGGACTAAGCAATACGCAGTATTTT
TRBV6-5	.	TRBJ1-6	few	CASSYYGRGNNSPLHF	TGTGCCAGCAGTTACTACGGCAGGGGTAATAATTCACCCCTCCACTTT
TRBV23-1	.	TRBJ2-7	.	CASSQSRGYEQYF	TGCGCCAGCAGTCAATCAAGAGGGTACGAGCAGTACTTC
TRBV7-9	TRBD1	TRBJ2-2	medium-sized	CASSLRQGSTTGELFF	TGTGCCAGCAGCCTCCGACAGGGGTCGACCACCGGGGAGCTGTTTTTT
TRBV20-1	.	TRBJ2-7	.	CSARAGYEQYF	TGCAGTGCTAGAGCAGGCTACGAGCAGTACTTC
TRBV29-1	.	TRBJ2-5	.	CSVVVDTQETQYF	TGCAGCGTTGTAGTGGACACCCAAGAGACCCAGTACTTC
TRBV5-1	TRBD1	TRBJ2-7	.	CASSLVGTGGYEQYF	TGCGCCAGCAGCTTGGTAGGGACAGGGGGCTACGAGCAGTACTTC
TRBV28	TRBD1	TRBJ2-5	.	CASSQPGTAQETQYF	TGTGCCAGCAGTCAGCCCGGGACAGCCCAAGAGACCCAGTACTTC
TRBV2	.	TRBJ2-6	.	CASSLTGPSGANVLTF	TGTGCCAGCAGTCTGACAGGCCCCTCTGGGGCCAACGTCCTGACTTTC
TRBV28	TRBD1	TRBJ1-2	few	CASSPRDSFNYGYTF	TGTGCCAGCAGTCCGCGGGACAGCTTTAACTATGGCTACACCTTC
TRBV30	.	TRBJ1-1	.	CAWGSDRSYTEAFF	TGTGCCTGGGGCTCGGACAGATCCTACACTGAAGCTTTCTTT
TRBV29-1	TRBD1	TRBJ2-5	once	CSVMIQGRETQYF	TGCAGCGTCATGATACAGGGGCGGGAGACCCAGTACTTC
TRBV6-5	.	TRBJ2-5	.	CASSQTIPGETQYF	TGTGCCAGCAGCCAAACTATTCCGGGGGAGACCCAGTACTTC
TRBV9	.	TRBJ1-2	.	CASSVAAGVILGYGYTF	TGTGCCAGCAGCGTAGCCGCAGGGGTAATCCTAGGCTATGGCTACACCTTC
TRBV28	.	TRBJ2-1	few	CASSSDRSYNEQFF	TGTGCCAGCAGTTCTGACAGGTCCTACAATGAGCAGTTCTTC
TRBV2	.	TRBJ2-1	.	CASSEVRTPNNEQFF	TGTGCCAGCAGTGAAGTGCGGACTCCTAACAATGAGCAGTTCTTC
TRBV5-1	.	TRBJ1-2	.	CASSVDYGYTF	TGCGCCAGCTCCGTTGACTATGGCTACACCTTC
TRBV5-4	.	TRBJ1-1	.	CASSLAAGALNTEAFF	TGTGCCAGCAGCTTGGCCGCAGGGGCCTTGAACACTGAAGCTTTCTTT
TRBV6-5	TRBD2	TRBJ2-5	few	CASSYQPTSGGETQYF	TGTGCCAGCAGTTACCAACCGACTAGCGGAGGAGAGACCCAGTACTTC
TRBV10-2	TRBD2	TRBJ2-3	.	CASRLAGGPLGDTQYF	TGCGCCAGCAGGTTAGCGGGGGGGCCTTTGGGAGATACGCAGTATTTT
TRBV23-1	TRBD1	TRBJ1-2	.	CASSQNEIRGHYGYTF	TGCGCCAGCAGTCAAAACGAAATCAGGGGGCACTATGGCTACACCTTC
TRBV3-1/TRBV3-2	.	TRBJ2-5	.	CASSQERETQYF	TGTGCCAGCAGCCAAGAGCGGGAGACCCAGTACTTC
TRBV19	TRBD1	TRBJ2-1	.	CASSPGTGYNEQFF	TGTGCCAGTAGTCCCGGGACAGGGTACAATGAGCAGTTCTTC
TRBV7-2	.	TRBJ1-1	few	CASSQTGNPEAFF	TGTGCCAGCAGTCAAACAGGGAACCCTGAAGCTTTCTTT
TRBV4-3	TRBD1	TRBJ2-3	few	CASSQQGAEGTDTQYF	TGCGCCAGCAGCCAGCAGGGGGCGGAGGGCACAGATACGCAGTATTTT
TRBV28	TRBD1	TRBJ1-6	.	CATFRGRDNSPLHF	TGTGCCACCTTTAGGGGGCGGGATAATTCACCCCTCCACTTT
TRBV6-5	.	TRBJ2-7	once	CASSSLSGTPKQYF	TGTGCCAGCAGTTCTCTTTCCGGGACACCAAAGCAGTACTTC
TRBV28	TRBD1	TRBJ1-2	.	CASSYQGAGGYTF	TGTGCCAGCAGTTATCAGGGGGCGGGAGGCTACACCTTC
TRBV18	.	TRBJ1-4	.	CASSPSNRPNEKLFF	TGTGCCAGCTCACCAAGTAACAGACCTAATGAAAAACTGTTTTTT
TRBV4-1	TRBD1	TRBJ1-2	once	CASSQGQGANYGYTF	TGCGCCAGCAGCCAAGGGCAGGGGGCCAACTATGGCTACACCTTC
TRBV5-6	TRBD2	TRBJ2-1	.	CASSLSGAPGNEQFF	TGTGCCAGCAGCTTAAGCGGGGCGCCGGGGAATGAGCAGTTCTTC
TRBV19	TRBD1	TRBJ1-5	.	CASSIGGRGDQPQHF	TGTGCCAGTAGTATCGGGGGCAGGGGGGATCAGCCCCAGCATTTT
TRBV19	.	TRBJ1-1	.	CASRVVAQVPEAFF	TGTGCCAGTAGGGTGGTGGCGCAGGTCCCTGAAGCTTTCTTT
TRBV28	TRBD2	TRBJ2-5	.	CASSPGTSGRAGETQYF	TGTGCCAGCAGTCCCGGGACTAGCGGGAGGGCCGGAGAGACCCAGTACTTC
TRBV3-1/TRBV3-2	TRBD1	TRBJ2-5	.	CASSLASGQGARETQYF	TGTGCCAGCAGCCTTGCAAGCGGCCAGGGGGCGAGGGAGACCCAGTACTTC
TRBV28	TRBD1	TRBJ1-4	.	CASSSPSGTVNEKLFF	TGTGCCAGCAGTTCTCCGTCCGGGACAGTTAATGAAAAACTGTTTTTT
TRBV5-6	TRBD1	TRBJ2-1	.	CASSLGQGTNEQFF	TGTGCCAGCAGCTTGGGACAGGGTACCAATGAGCAGTTCTTC
TRBV4-1	.	TRBJ2-7	.	CASSQVARILSYEQYF	TGCGCCAGCAGCCAAGTCGCCAGGATTCTCTCCTACGAGCAGTACTTC
TRBV19	.	TRBJ1-5	.	CASSPRHRVDSNQPQHF	TGTGCCAGTAGTCCCCGCCACAGGGTCGATAGCAATCAGCCCCAGCATTTT
TRBV28	.	TRBJ2-7	.	CASSPSSWRAYEQYF	TGTGCCAGCAGCCCGTCCTCCTGGCGGGCCTACGAGCAGTACTTC
TRBV6-6	TRBD1	TRBJ1-6	.	CASSLDRASISYNSPLHF	TGTGCCAGCAGTCTCGACAGGGCGTCGATCTCCTATAATTCACCCCTCCACTTT
TRBV7-8	TRBD2	TRBJ2-7	.	CASSLDSGTYEQYF	TGTGCCAGCAGCTTAGATAGCGGGACCTACGAGCAGTACTTC
TRBV10-3	TRBD1	TRBJ1-2	once	CAISESTAGGVGGYTF	TGTGCCATCAGTGAGTCGACGGCAGGGGGCGTCGGTGGCTACACCTTC
TRBV20-1	.	TRBJ2-5	.	CSASPWTEDQETQYF	TGCAGTGCTAGTCCCTGGACAGAAGACCAAGAGACCCAGTACTTC
TRBV11-3	.	TRBJ1-4	.	CASSLEVGPQGNEKLFF	TGTGCCAGCAGCTTAGAGGTGGGGCCGCAGGGGAATGAAAAACTGTTTTTT
TRBV5-1	TRBD1	TRBJ1-6	.	CASSRGTGESSYNSPLHF	TGCGCCAGCAGCCGAGGGACAGGGGAATCGTCCTATAATTCACCCCTCCACTTT
TRBV9	.	TRBJ2-1	.	CASSVGGLSYNEQFF	TGTGCCAGCAGCGTGGGCGGGCTTTCCTACAATGAGCAGTTCTTC
TRBV9	TRBD1	TRBJ2-7	.	CASSLGTGSDSEQYF	TGTGCCAGCAGCCTCGGGACAGGGAGTGACTCCGAGCAGTACTTC
TRBV2	.	TRBJ1-6	.	CASSARGGDNSPLHF	TGTGCCAGCAGTGCCCGGGGTGGGGATAATTCACCCCTCCACTTT
TRBV18	.	TRBJ2-7	once	CASSRESGYEQYF	TGTGCCAGCTCACGAGAAAGCGGCTACGAGCAGTACTTC
TRBV20-1	TRBD2	TRBJ2-1	.	CSASLASGYNEQFF	TGCAGTGCTAGTTTGGCTAGCGGGTACAATGAGCAGTTCTTC
TRBV5-1	.	TRBJ1-6	once	CASSFTGPDNSPLHF	TGCGCCAGCAGCTTTACTGGGCCAGATAATTCACCCCTCCACTTT
TRBV9	.	TRBJ2-1	.	CASSAGGSSYNEQFF	TGTGCCAGCAGCGCCGGAGGTAGCTCCTACAATGAGCAGTTCTTC
TRBV5-1	TRBD2	TRBJ2-5	.	CASTFSTSGKETQYF	TGCGCCAGCACCTTTAGCACTAGCGGTAAAGAGACCCAGTACTTC
TRBV25-1	.	TRBJ2-7	.	CASSESIPPEQYF	TGTGCCAGCAGTGAATCAATTCCCCCCGAGCAGTACTTC
TRBV28	TRBD1	TRBJ2-5	.	CASSSMGQGSVETQYF	TGTGCCAGCAGTTCCATGGGACAGGGGTCGGTAGAGACCCAGTACTTC
TRBV11-2	.	TRBJ1-2	once	CASSLEGTGGYTF	TGTGCCAGCAGCTTAGAAGGGACTGGAGGCTACACCTTC